One and the same sample provided the 32 T cell receptor beta chains below, sequenced in a study of blood T cell repertoires in COVID-19. Sequenced by immunoSEQ multiplex PCR; TCRdb stores in-frame clones only, minus some. This table has roughly 120,000 clones, 70% to 90% appearing once. The sample comprised peripheral blood. Receptors were obtained from a woman aged 70-85 years who had recovered from COVID-19.

This CDR3 is CASSAFSNWDTQYF. The CDR3 nucleotides read TGTGCCAGCAGCGCCTTTTCCAACTGGGATACGCAGTATTTT. The V and J genes are TRBV9 and TRBJ2-3; unclear D gene. The CDR3 is 14 residues long. Germline lookup yields CDR1 SGDLS and CDR2 YYNGEE. Trimming cost V 3 bases and J 6 bases, with 14 bases left between them.

The chain employs TRBV6-4 and TRBJ2-1, with D maybe TRBD2 (5 bases). The V and J ends lost 2 bases and 8 bases respectively, with 7 bases between them. Germline V CDR1 and CDR2: MRHNA, SNTAGT. CDR3 length: 12 residues. Here the CDR3 DNA reads TGTGCCAGCAGTGACCGGGGTGATGAGCAGTTCTTC. This encodes CASSDRGDEQFF.

This clone came up once. The genes are TRBV5-1 and TRBJ2-7; 7 nucleotides agree with TRBD1. The ends lost 3 bases at V and 5 bases at J; junction bases unmatched: 11. The V gene's germline CDR1 is SGHRS and CDR2 YFSETQ. The CDR3 has 15 residues. The CDR3 DNA follows: TGCGCCAGCAGCTCGACAGGGAACAACCTGGACGAGCAGTACTTC. Translating it yields CASSSTGNNLDEQYF.

The rearrangement links TRBV5-1 to TRBJ2-3; 11 positions agree with TRBD1. This CDR3 is built from 14 residues. V gave up 4 bases and J gave up 7 bases; unmatched junction bases: 5. Germline CDR1 and CDR2: SGHRS and YFSETQ. The CDR3 DNA reads as TGCGCCAGCAGCCCGGACAGGGGGCTCAATACGCAGTATTTT. The encoded protein is CASSPDRGLNTQYF. The full variable domain, in which reference TRBV5-1 and TRBJ2-3 provide the parts outside the CDR3, is KAGVTQTPRYLIKTRGQQVTLSCSPISGHRSVSWYQQTPGQGLQFLFEYFSETQRNKGNFPGRFSGRQFSNSRSEMNVSTLELGDSALYLCASSPDRGLNTQYFGPGTRLTVL.

This clone was counted only a few times. The chain recombines TRBV18 with TRBJ2-4; D is possibly TRBD1 (6 bases). The CDR3 totals 14 residues. The V and J ends lost 6 bases and 3 bases respectively, with 12 bases between them. CDR1 KGHSH and CDR2 LQKENI come from the germline V gene. Here the CDR3 DNA reads TGTGCCAGCTCCCCGGACAGAAACAAAAACATTCAGTACTTC. This codes for CASSPDRNKNIQYF.

V gene TRBV18 combines with J gene TRBJ1-3, with a tentative D call TRBD1 (5 bases). This CDR3 is built from 14 residues. Germline values: CDR1 KGHSH, CDR2 LQKENI. Trimming cost V 6 bases and J 6 bases, with 15 bases left between them. CDR3 coding DNA: TGTGCCAGCTCCCCCTCGGTAGGGGTAAACACCATATATTTT. Amino acid sequence: CASSPSVGVNTIYF. Full variable domain (rest looked up from reference TRBV18 and TRBJ1-3): NAGVMQNPRHLVRRRGQEARLRCSPMKGHSHVYWYRQLPEEGLKFMVYLQKENIIDESGMPKERFSAEFPKEGPSILRIQQVVRGDSAAYFCASSPSVGVNTIYFGEGSWLTVV.

The genes are TRBV5-1 and TRBJ2-3; D unclear. Germline loops: CDR1 SGHRS, CDR2 YFSETQ. V dropped 0 bases and J dropped 1 base, with 6 bases sitting between them. There are 14 residues in the CDR3. The DNA for the CDR3 is TGCGCCAGCAGCTTGGGTCCTGGCACAGATACGCAGTATTTT. Protein product: CASSLGPGTDTQYF.

The chain combines TRBV15 with TRBJ1-2; D not certain. The germline V and J ends were trimmed by 0 bases and 2 bases, with 4 bases remaining between them. The V gene's germline CDR1 is LNHNV and CDR2 YYDKDF (reference sequence). This CDR3 is 13 amino acids long. Here the CDR3 DNA reads TGTGCCACCAGCAGAGACCAGAACTATGGCTACACCTTC. Translation: CATSRDQNYGYTF.

The chain recombines TRBV28 with TRBJ1-4, with TRBD1 identical over 9 bases. This CDR3 is 17 amino acids long. After removal of 5 bases from V and 0 bases from J, the junction contained 7 bases not matched to a gene. Germline values: CDR1 MDHEN, CDR2 SYDVKM. Here the CDR3 reads CASSGDRVYATNEKLFF. In DNA, the CDR3 is TGTGCCAGCAGTGGGGACAGGGTTTATGCAACTAATGAAAAACTGTTTTTT.

In nucleotides, the CDR3 is TGCGCCAGCAGCCTCCGAACTCCAAGCTCCTACAATGAGCAGTTCTTC. This sequence encodes CASSLRTPSSYNEQFF. The V call is TRBV5-1, the J call TRBJ2-1; D remains ambiguous. CDR1 is SGHRS, CDR2 YFSETQ, per germline. The V end lost 4 bases, the J end lost 0 bases, and 14 bases lay between the germline ends. The CDR3 sequence is 16 residues long.

The chain employs TRBV6-6 and TRBJ1-2; TRBD1 is a possible D gene (6 bases). Trimming pared 4 bases from V and 3 bases from J, leaving 15 bases between. CDR1 is MNHNY, CDR2 SVGAGI, per germline (reference sequence). CDR3 length: 15 residues. In nucleotides, the CDR3 is TGTGCCAGCAGTTTTTACAGGGCCCGGCACTATGGCTACACCTTC. Its protein product is CASSFYRARHYGYTF.

The CDR3 nucleotides read TGTGCCAGCAGTTTCACTGATCAGCCCCAGCATTTT. It yields the protein CASSFTDQPQHF. The genes are TRBV28 and TRBJ1-5; D is uncertain. Trimming stripped 3 bases from V and 5 bases from J, with 5 bases between. The CDR3 loop spans 12 amino acids. Germline CDR1 reads MDHEN; CDR2 reads SYDVKM.

The chain has TRBV7-2 and TRBJ2-5, with TRBD2 matching 8 bases. V lost 4 bases, J lost 4 bases, and 8 bases stayed unmatched. Germline assignment: CDR1 SGHTA and CDR2 FQGNSA. This CDR3 comprises 15 residues. The CDR3 DNA sequence: TGTGCCAGCAGCTCGTTAACGGGGGGGGGAGAGACCCAGTACTTC. The encoded protein is CASSSLTGGGETQYF.

This rearrangement joins TRBV9 to TRBJ2-3, with D maybe TRBD1 (6 bases). The ends were cut back, 0 bases at V and 2 bases at J, with 10 bases in the middle. CDR1 and CDR2 (germline): SGDLS, YYNGEE. CDR3 length equals 15 residues. CDR3 bases: TGTGCCAGCAGCGTAGAGGACAGCCCCACAGATACGCAGTATTTT. It codes for CASSVEDSPTDTQYF. Full variable domain (outside the CDR3, taken from reference TRBV9 and TRBJ2-3): DSGVTQTPKHLITATGQRVTLRCSPRSGDLSVYWYQQSLDQGLQFLIQYYNGEERAKGNILERFSAQQFPDLHSELNLSSLELGDSALYFCASSVEDSPTDTQYFGPGTRLTVL.

The J gene is TRBJ1-3, the V gene TRBV11-2; D is ambiguous. CDR3 length: 15 amino acids. V was clipped by 4 bases and J by 0 bases, with 10 bases between them. Germline CDR1 is SGHAT and CDR2 is FQNNGV. The CDR3 region has the DNA TGTGCCAGCAGCTCGGGGTTCTCCTCTGGAAACACCATATATTTT. Amino acids: CASSSGFSSGNTIYF.

The chain is built from TRBV19 and TRBJ1-2, with a possible D match to TRBD1 (5 bases). From germline, CDR1 is LNHDA and CDR2 SQIVND (reference sequence). The CDR3 loop spans 19 amino acids. Trimming pared 3 bases from V and 0 bases from J, leaving 23 bases between. The CDR3 sequence: CASSILGWAGKASNYGYTF. CDR3 nucleotides: TGTGCCAGTAGTATCCTTGGATGGGCAGGGAAGGCCTCTAACTATGGCTACACCTTC.

This clone was recorded once. V gene TRBV5-1 combines with J gene TRBJ2-7; no clear D gene. The CDR3 runs to 14 residues. V was cut by 4 bases and J by 1 base, with 12 bases left in between. Per the germline V gene, CDR1 is SGHRS and CDR2 is YFSETQ. DNA of the CDR3: TGCGCCAGCAGCACCGAGGCGGCATCCTACGAGCAGTACTTC. This gives the protein CASSTEAASYEQYF.

The chain joins TRBV9 to TRBJ1-1; perhaps TRBD1 as D (5 bases). The germline V gene encodes CDR1 SGDLS and CDR2 YYNGEE. Trimming left V 0 bases short and J 5 bases short, with 11 bases between. The CDR3 is 14 residues long. The CDR3 bases are TGTGCCAGCAGCGTAGTTGAAAGGGGAACTGAAGCTTTCTTT. This gives the protein CASSVVERGTEAFF.

The chain employs TRBV5-1 and TRBJ2-7; the D gene is possibly TRBD2 (5 bases). Trimming cost V 6 bases and J 7 bases, with 20 bases left between them. This CDR3 is built from 14 residues. Germline V gene sequence: CDR1 SGHRS, CDR2 YFSETQ. This CDR3 is CASNPLTTTGEQYF. The CDR3 DNA reads TGCGCCAGCAACCCGCTAACCACTACGGGGGAGCAGTACTTC.

This chain joins TRBV19 and TRBJ2-7; TRBD1 matches 8 bases. The CDR3 runs 15 residues. V dropped 5 bases and J dropped 3; count of bases not matched to a gene: 9. Germline assignment: CDR1 LNHDA and CDR2 SQIVND (reference sequence). The CDR3 spells CASSLLGTGVYEQYF. The CDR3 DNA reads TGTGCCAGTAGTCTCCTCGGGACAGGAGTCTACGAGCAGTACTTC.

CDR3 nucleotides: TGTGCCAGCAGCTTGCGGACAGGGGGGATCACTGAAGCTTTCTTT. This sequence encodes CASSLRTGGITEAFF. The chain employs TRBV14 and TRBJ1-1, with 10 bases lining up with TRBD1. Trimming removed 5 bases from V and 4 bases from J; junction bases left unmatched: 7. Germline V CDR1 and CDR2: SGHDN, FVKESK. The CDR3 is 15 residues long.

The rearrangement uses TRBV6-6 and TRBJ1-2; no definite D call. V was clipped by 10 bases and J by 4 bases, with 13 bases between them. The CDR3 runs 12 residues. CDR1 and CDR2 (germline): MNHNY, SVGAGI (reference sequence). CDR3 sequence reads: CATQRVGYGYTF. In DNA form, the CDR3 reads TGTGCCACCCAGCGGGTGGGCTATGGCTACACCTTC.

The chain has TRBV10-3 and TRBJ2-3; 11 bases match TRBD1. The CDR3 has 14 amino acids. The germline gives CDR1 ENHRY, CDR2 SYGVKD. Trimming at V came to 4 bases and at J to 4 bases, leaving 1 base not matched to a gene. Here the CDR3 DNA reads TGTGCCATCAGTGGGACAGGGGGCCCAGATACGCAGTATTTT. Amino acid sequence: CAISGTGGPDTQYF.

The chain combines TRBV6-5 with TRBJ1-5; the D gene is possibly TRBD1 (6 bases). Trimming removed 4 bases at V and 9 bases at J, with 19 bases between. CDR3 length: 15 residues. Looked up from germline, CDR1 is MNHEY and CDR2 is SVGAGI. CDR3 region: CASSSQTGFQGPQHF. The CDR3 DNA reads TGTGCCAGCAGTTCTCAAACAGGGTTCCAAGGGCCCCAGCATTTT.

The V and J genes are TRBV5-1 and TRBJ2-3; 8 nucleotides line up with TRBD1. This CDR3 has 15 amino acids. The V segment lost 4 bases and the J segment 4 bases; nucleotides outside the gene matches: 8. CDR1 is SGHRS, CDR2 YFSETQ, per germline. CDR3 amino acids: CASSQSGTGSDTQYF. The CDR3 DNA follows: TGCGCCAGCAGCCAGTCGGGGACAGGATCAGATACGCAGTATTTT.

This clone was counted once. The chain is built from TRBV4-1 and TRBJ1-4, with D tentatively TRBD1 (5 bases). Per the germline V gene, CDR1 is MGHRA and CDR2 is YSYEKL. The CDR3 length is 15 residues. Trimming removed 4 bases at V and 7 bases at J, with 16 bases between. CDR3 nucleotides: TGCGCCAGCAGCCCAAGTGGGGGGAAGGGTGAAAAACTGTTTTTT. Residues: CASSPSGGKGEKLFF.

This clone turned up a few times. The V and J genes are TRBV24-1 and TRBJ2-7, with 8 bases matching TRBD1. Germline CDR1 and CDR2: KGHDR and SFDVKD. The CDR3 runs 15 residues. With 3 bases clipped from V and 2 bases from J, the junction kept 5 bases outside the gene matches. The DNA for the CDR3 is TGTGCCACCAGTGATGGACAGGGACTCACCTACGAGCAGTACTTC. It yields the protein CATSDGQGLTYEQYF.

This chain joins TRBV5-1 and TRBJ2-3; 10 nucleotides line up with TRBD2. The germline gives CDR1 SGHRS, CDR2 YFSETQ. The CDR3 has 17 residues. J gave up 1 base and V 5 bases, and 10 bases lay outside the gene matches. The chain's CDR3 is CASSSTAGGPGTDTQYF. The CDR3 DNA is TGCGCCAGCAGTTCAACAGCGGGAGGGCCGGGCACAGATACGCAGTATTTT.

The chain couples TRBV2 to TRBJ1-4; D is possibly TRBD1 (5 bases). V was pared by 6 bases and J by 0 bases, with 11 bases between. The CDR3 has 15 amino acids. Germline V CDR1 and CDR2: SNHLY, FYNNEI. CDR3 nucleotide sequence: TGTGCCAGCAGGCGGACACCTTCAACTAATGAAAAACTGTTTTTT. Residues: CASRRTPSTNEKLFF.

CDR3 in DNA: TGTGCCAGCAGCGGGACTAGCGGGGGGGATGAGCAGTTCTTC. Its translation is CASSGTSGGDEQFF. V is TRBV3-1 (or the pseudogene TRBV3-2) and J is TRBJ2-1; TRBD2 aligns across 16 bases. The germline CDR1 and CDR2 sequences are LGHDT and YNNKEL (reference sequence). CDR3 size: 14 residues. Losses at the gene ends were 5 bases for V and 8 bases for J; bases not matched to a gene: 0.

The sample holds one count of this clone. This rearrangement joins TRBV7-2 to TRBJ2-3; TRBD2 aligns across 8 bases. Unmatched junction bases numbered 11, after V lost 6 bases and J lost 0 bases. This CDR3 comprises 17 residues. Germline CDR1 reads SGHTA; CDR2 reads FQGNSA. The CDR3 sequence: CASRPRGAGASTDTQYF. DNA for the CDR3: TGTGCCAGCAGACCCAGGGGAGCGGGGGCGAGCACAGATACGCAGTATTTT.

Note on this clone: Other DNA sequences in this specimen translate into the identical CDR3. The chain carries TRBV5-1 and TRBJ2-7, with D possibly being TRBD1 (5 bases). V was pared by 0 bases and J by 0 bases, with 10 bases between. This CDR3 is built from 15 residues. Germline values: CDR1 SGHRS, CDR2 YFSETQ. The CDR3 reads CASSLAGSSSYEQYF. In DNA form, the CDR3 reads TGCGCCAGCAGCTTGGCAGGGTCCTCCTCCTACGAGCAGTACTTC.